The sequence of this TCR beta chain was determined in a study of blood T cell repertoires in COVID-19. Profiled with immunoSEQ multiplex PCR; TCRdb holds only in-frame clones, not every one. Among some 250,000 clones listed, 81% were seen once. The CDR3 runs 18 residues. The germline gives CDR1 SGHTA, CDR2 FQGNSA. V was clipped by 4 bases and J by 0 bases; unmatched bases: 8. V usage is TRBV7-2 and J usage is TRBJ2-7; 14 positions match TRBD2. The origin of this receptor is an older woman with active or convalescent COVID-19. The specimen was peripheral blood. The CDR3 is CASSSIRLAGGISYEQYF. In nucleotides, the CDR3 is TGTGCCAGCAGCTCGATCCGACTAGCGGGGGGGATCTCCTACGAGCAGTACTTC. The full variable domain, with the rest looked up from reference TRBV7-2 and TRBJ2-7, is GAGVSQSPSNKVTEKGKDVELRCDPISGHTALYWYRQSLGQGLEFLIYFQGNSAPDKSGLPSDRFSAERTGGSVSTLTIQRTQQEDSAVYLCASSSIRLAGGISYEQYFGPGTRLTVT.